A selection of T cell receptor beta chains follows, all from one sample in a study of early T cells in non-severe SARS-CoV-2 infection. TCRdb reprocessed the 5' RACE reads via MiXCR and lists one record per CDR3 protein. The sample consists of 55,000 or so distinct CDR3 sequences, about 5.9% of them appearing once. What was sequenced was whole blood. The receptors originated from an adult who was a healthcare worker with PCR-confirmed SARS-CoV-2 infection or an uninfected control (not recorded which). Each CDR3 is given with its conserved first and last residue. Fields, in order: V gene, CDR3 protein.

TRBV7-8	CASKSFLDTQYF
TRBV20-1	CSARDQGETQYF
TRBV6-5	CASSILQGYGYTF
TRBV5-8	CASSLEGSGSYNEQFF
TRBV29-1	CSALLAPGELFF
TRBV18	CASSPPRTDFATNEKLFF
TRBV6-2/TRBV6-3	CASSYEVRDRDQPQHF
TRBV7-9	CASSGRTRVSGDTQYF
TRBV11-2	CASSLPEFYNSPLHF
TRBV10-2	CASSDPGLAVETQYF
TRBV19	CASSIGFSNYEQYF
TRBV12-3/TRBV12-4	CASSLGGGADTDTQYF
TRBV11-2	CASSSVRDPSSYEQYF
TRBV11-3	CASSPKDRLFIGTEAFF
TRBV6-4	CASSDVGASYNEQFF
TRBV14	CASSLSLNTEAFF
TRBV11-1	CASSFDLSTDTQYF
TRBV18	CASSPDGTGLSTDTQYF
TRBV5-4	CASSLARVPGDIQYF
TRBV18	CASSPPGLAGGEQYF
TRBV24-1	CATSDAHPGNTIYF
TRBV10-2	CASRTGGGEKLFF
TRBV28	CASSRTGGAGTEAFF
TRBV28	CASSLSRKGVYGYTF
TRBV7-2	CASSLCYRESEKLFF
TRBV6-2/TRBV6-3	CASSDGGGEFF
TRBV29-1	CSVVRSTGVNIQYF
TRBV12-3/TRBV12-4	CASSLGQGIEAFF
TRBV5-6	CASSFLGSGANVLTF
TRBV12-5	CASGSGMYEQYF
TRBV4-3	CASSQIGGNQETQYF
TRBV7-6	CASNLAWASSSTGELFF
TRBV29-1	CSVGGRDRGLHEQYF
TRBV19	CASSTSISGGSYNEQFF
TRBV24-1	CATSDFVTEAFF
TRBV5-1	CASSTGRALGNEQFF
TRBV18	CASSPGTDYEQYF
TRBV7-6	CASSFGRNEQFF
TRBV12-2	CASRLVVMTGVAEAFF
TRBV20-1	CSADTSSGTASSYNEQFF
TRBV2	CASSDPTSGDSRLFF
TRBV2	CASMAGTSYEQYF
TRBV29-1	CSVIPGGNTGELFF
TRBV28	CASSLSGVSFEVGYGYTF
TRBV5-1	CASSFVSGSGNTIYF
TRBV12-3/TRBV12-4	CASSRNPTGGNEKLFF
TRBV6-2/TRBV6-3	CASSYTALDRRGSYEQYF
TRBV4-1	CASSQDERQPQHF
TRBV7-6	CASSLARNEQFF
TRBV29-1	CSVASANTEAFF
TRBV2	CASSVDSIYGYTF